The 28 T cell receptor beta chains below all came from one sample that was sequenced in a study of T-cell reconstitution after alpha-beta-depleted transplantation in children. Unique molecular identifiers were incorporated during preparation of the TCRbeta library. TCRdb called the PCR reads again in MiXCR, with one record for every CDR3 protein. The sample lists fewer than 750,000 distinct CDR3 sequences, roughly 23% occurring once. The sample here was PBMCs, mostly from graft donor cells, taken 360 days after TCRalphabeta/CD19-depleted stem cell transplant. The receptors come from a boy younger than two who had a stem cell transplant for acute myeloid leukemia, so the T cells may come from the graft donor.

This chain connects TRBV6-5 to TRBJ2-1; TRBD1 or TRBD2 may be the D gene (6 bases each). The germline V and J ends were trimmed by 0 bases and 4 bases, with 16 bases remaining between them. The CDR3 extends over 17 amino acids. Germline values: CDR1 MNHEY, CDR2 SVGAGI. The DNA of the CDR3 is TGTGCCAGCAGTTACTCGGTCGATCCGGGGGCGTACAATGAGCAGTTCTTC. As protein: CASSYSVDPGAYNEQFF.

Many counts were recorded for this clonotype. The genes are TRBV19 and TRBJ2-1; TRBD1 might be the D (6 bases). The germline V and J ends were trimmed by 6 bases and 9 bases, with 15 bases remaining between them. CDR3 length equals 13 residues. Germline V gene sequence: CDR1 LNHDA, CDR2 SQIVND (reference sequence). The CDR3 DNA is TGTGCCAGTAGCCCCAGCACAGGGCGTGAGCAGTTCTTC. As protein: CASSPSTGREQFF.

The chain couples TRBV20-1 to TRBJ1-5; no clear D. The V end lost 5 bases, the J end lost 5 bases, and 13 bases lay between the germline ends. From germline, CDR1 is DFQATT and CDR2 SNEGSKA (reference sequence). CDR3 length equals 13 residues. CDR3 loop: CSARRAPDQPQHF. The CDR3 nucleotides read TGCAGTGCTCGACGGGCCCCGGATCAGCCCCAGCATTTT.

V gene TRBV7-9 combines with J gene TRBJ2-7; D is possibly TRBD2 (5 bases). There are 13 residues in the CDR3. Trimming pared 1 base from V and 6 bases from J, leaving 10 bases between. Germline CDR1 and CDR2: SEHNR and FQNEAQ (reference sequence). The chain's CDR3 is CASSLDFAGEQYV. DNA for the CDR3: TGTGCCAGCAGCTTAGATTTCGCGGGCGAGCAGTACGTC.

This chain joins TRBV12-3 or TRBV12-4 and TRBJ2-7; perhaps TRBD2 as D (6 bases). The V gene lost 5 bases and the J gene lost 4 bases, with 18 bases spanning the gap. The CDR3 covers 15 residues. The CDR3 spells CASSIRGSPHYEQYF. CDR3 DNA: TGTGCCAGCAGTATCCGGGGGAGCCCCCATTACGAGCAGTACTTC.

The chain uses TRBV12-3 or TRBV12-4 and TRBJ2-3; 7 nucleotides line up with TRBD2. V was pared by 3 bases and J by 0 bases, with 6 bases of the junction left unmatched. This CDR3 region has 16 residues. The CDR3 DNA is TGTGCCAGCAGTTTGCTCCTAGCGGTTAGCACAGATACGCAGTATTTT. Translating gives CASSLLLAVSTDTQYF.

This clonotype was recorded many times. V gene TRBV12-3 or TRBV12-4 combines with J gene TRBJ2-7, with 8 bases matching TRBD2. This CDR3 contains 16 residues. Trimming took 6 bases from V and 4 from J; bases not matched to a gene: 14. The CDR3, as DNA: TGTGCCAGCAGGACCAGTCTCGGGGCGGGGGGATACGAGCAGTACTTC. Translating it yields CASRTSLGAGGYEQYF.

This clonotype was picked up many times. The chain employs TRBV6-6 and TRBJ2-7, with D uncertain. V lost 5 bases, J lost 2 bases, and 10 bases lay in between. Germline loops: CDR1 MNHNY, CDR2 SVGAGI (reference sequence). The CDR3 consists of 13 residues. In DNA form, the CDR3 reads TGTGCCAGCAGTACGGGCTCCACCTACGAGCAGTACTTC. Translating gives CASSTGSTYEQYF.

The V call is TRBV28, the J call TRBJ2-7; 8 bases are shared with TRBD1. The CDR3 contains 17 residues. CDR1 is MDHEN, CDR2 SYDVKM, per germline. The trim removed 5 bases at V and 7 bases at J, leaving 19 bases unmatched. This chain's CDR3 is CASSVAGTGQTLREQYV. DNA for the CDR3: TGTGCCAGCAGTGTCGCCGGGACAGGACAAACCCTGAGAGAGCAGTACGTC.

This clonotype appeared many times. The V call is TRBV2, the J call TRBJ2-1; D perhaps matches TRBD1 (5 bases). V lost 4 bases to trimming and J lost 4 bases, with 17 bases between them. The CDR3 covers 16 residues. The germline V gene has CDR1 SNHLY and CDR2 FYNNEI. CDR3 protein: CASSVESRDGYNEQFF. CDR3 DNA sequence: TGTGCCAGCAGTGTAGAGTCCAGGGATGGTTACAATGAGCAGTTCTTC.

This clonotype was counted only a few times. The rearrangement joins TRBV12-3 or TRBV12-4 to TRBJ2-1; no definite D call. This CDR3 region has 11 residues. Trimming shortened V by 6 bases and J by 6 bases, and 6 bases separated the two germline ends. This CDR3 is CASSDINEQFF. In DNA form, the CDR3 reads TGTGCCAGCAGCGACATCAATGAGCAGTTCTTC.

The rearrangement joins TRBV4-2 to TRBJ2-5; D is possibly TRBD2 (7 bases). The CDR3 runs 15 residues. V lost 0 bases to trimming and J lost 5 bases, with 13 bases between them. From germline, CDR1 is LGHNA and CDR2 YNFKEQ. In nucleotides, the CDR3 is TGTGCCAGCAGCCAAGATTGGGGGGGCACGGAGACCCAGTACTTC. Translation gives CASSQDWGGTETQYF.

This chain connects TRBV4-1 to TRBJ2-5, with 9 bases matching TRBD1. CDR3 length equals 15 residues. J lost 3 bases, V lost 0 bases, and 2 bases had no gene match. The germline V gene has CDR1 MGHRA and CDR2 YSYEKL. The CDR3 is CASSQDWDREETQYF. For the CDR3, the DNA is TGCGCCAGCAGCCAAGACTGGGACAGGGAAGAGACCCAGTACTTC.

The genes are TRBV4-1 and TRBJ2-7; 9 bases match TRBD1. This CDR3 region has 15 residues. J gave up 3 bases and V 1 base, and 4 bases lay outside the gene matches. Germline values: CDR1 MGHRA, CDR2 YSYEKL. CDR3 sequence (DNA): TGCGCCAGCAGCCAAGTTTGGGACAGGGTCTACGAGCAGTACGTC. Amino acid sequence: CASSQVWDRVYEQYV.

This clonotype was picked up many times. The chain uses TRBV12-3 or TRBV12-4 and TRBJ2-1, with 9 nucleotides matching TRBD1. CDR3 size: 12 residues. The ends lost 6 bases at V and 12 bases at J; junction bases unmatched: 6. The CDR3 spells CASRYRGRGQFF. The CDR3 DNA is TGTGCCAGCAGGTACAGGGGGCGAGGGCAGTTCTTC.

This chain links TRBV6-5 with TRBJ2-1; D is perhaps TRBD2 (7 bases). Germline CDR1 reads MNHEY; CDR2 reads SVGAGI. The germline V and J ends were trimmed by 3 bases and 8 bases, with 17 bases remaining between them. The CDR3 consists of 15 residues. The CDR3 DNA follows: TGTGCCAGCAGTTATGGGGGGGGGGCAATCGATGAGCAGTTCTTC. The encoded protein is CASSYGGGAIDEQFF.

The CDR3 bases are TGTGCCAGCAGCGCGTACACGACAGGGTCAGATACGCAGTATTTT. Translation: CASSAYTTGSDTQYF. The chain uses TRBV9 and TRBJ2-3; 7 nucleotides line up with TRBD1. CDR1 is SGDLS and CDR2 is YYNGEE in the germline V gene. This CDR3 is 15 amino acids long. J was trimmed by 4 bases and V by 3 bases; bases with no gene match: 8.

This clonotype was counted only a few times. V and J are TRBV20-1 and TRBJ2-7; D is tentatively TRBD1 or TRBD2 (6 bases each). This CDR3 is 14 amino acids long. Germline-derived CDR1 and CDR2 are DFQATT and SNEGSKA (reference sequence). Trimming left V 3 bases short and J 6 bases short, with 18 bases between. The CDR3 spells CSARRGESRGEQYV. The CDR3 DNA follows: TGCAGTGCTAGGAGGGGGGAGTCCCGCGGCGAGCAGTACGTC.

This clonotype was seen a handful of times. CDR3 nucleotide sequence: TGTGCCATCAGTGAGTCGTCGGGAGAAGAGACCCAGTACTTC. Encoded protein: CAISESSGEETQYF. This rearrangement joins TRBV10-3 to TRBJ2-5; possible D gene TRBD2, 6 bases. This CDR3 is built from 14 residues. With 0 bases removed from V and 3 bases from J, the gap between germline ends came to 8 bases. Germline V CDR1 and CDR2: ENHRY, SYGVKD.

This clonotype occurred a few times. This chain uses TRBV15 with TRBJ2-7; possible D gene TRBD2, 6 bases. V was clipped by 4 bases and J by 6 bases, with 16 bases between them. Germline V CDR1 and CDR2: LNHNV, YYDKDF (reference sequence). The CDR3 length is 14 residues. As DNA, the CDR3 is TGTGCCACCAGCATGAGCCTTGGGGGGACCGAGCAGTACGTC. Translating it yields CATSMSLGGTEQYV.

This rearrangement joins TRBV20-1 to TRBJ2-1; TRBD2 agrees at 12 bases. Per the germline V gene, CDR1 is DFQATT and CDR2 is SNEGSKA (reference sequence). The V and J ends lost 1 base and 6 bases, in that order; junction bases with no gene match: 7. CDR3 length equals 16 residues. The CDR3 DNA is TGCAGTGCTAGAGCCCCCCTAGCGGGGGGGCCCAATGAGCAGTTCTTC. Translated, it gives CSARAPLAGGPNEQFF.

The table lists this clonotype with many counts. J is TRBJ2-5 and V is TRBV3-1, with D possibly being TRBD2 (5 bases). The CDR3 loop spans 16 amino acids. V shed 0 bases and J shed 1 base, with 12 bases lying between them. From germline, CDR1 is LGHDT and CDR2 YNNKEL (reference sequence). CDR3 nucleotides: TGTGCCAGCAGCCAAGATATGCGGGTCCTCCAAGAGACCCAGTACTTC. Residues: CASSQDMRVLQETQYF.

Comment on this clonotype: A much larger clone lies a single base off, so this may be a read error. The chain carries TRBV12-3 or TRBV12-4 and TRBJ2-7; tentative D call: TRBD1 (6 bases). CDR3 size: 13 residues. CDR3: CASKGTRSYERYF. CDR3 DNA: TGTGCCAGCAAAGGGACACGTTCCTACGAGCGGTACTTC.

The V call is TRBV20-1, the J call TRBJ1-1; D remains unclear. This CDR3 has 13 amino acids. Per the germline V gene, CDR1 is DFQATT and CDR2 is SNEGSKA (reference sequence). V shed 1 base and J shed 3 bases, with 9 bases lying between them. The CDR3 reads CSARAGFYTEAFF. The CDR3 DNA sequence: TGCAGTGCTAGAGCGGGGTTCTACACTGAAGCTTTCTTT.

There are many counts of this clonotype. This sequence joins TRBV20-1 and TRBJ2-7; 11 positions match TRBD1. The CDR3 contains 16 residues. The germline CDR1 and CDR2 sequences are DFQATT and SNEGSKA (reference sequence). J was trimmed by 0 bases and V by 6 bases; bases with no gene match: 10. In nucleotides, the CDR3 is TGCAGTGCAATCCGGGACAGGGGGGAGGGCTCCTACGAGCAGTACTTC. Translating it yields CSAIRDRGEGSYEQYF.

This clonotype showed up many times. The chain is built from TRBV6-2 or TRBV6-3 and TRBJ2-5; D perhaps matches TRBD1 (6 bases). Germline V CDR1 and CDR2: MNHEY, SVGEGT. V gave up 6 bases and J gave up 5 bases, with 13 bases separating them. There are 13 residues in the CDR3. CDR3 nucleotide sequence: TGTGCCAGCAGAGTAGGGGGTCGGGAGACCCAGTACTTC. Its translation: CASRVGGRETQYF.

This clonotype was counted ten times or more. V is TRBV12-3 or TRBV12-4 and J is TRBJ2-5; TRBD2 agrees at 11 bases. The CDR3 extends over 17 amino acids. J was trimmed by 4 bases and V by 4 bases; bases with no gene match: 11. The CDR3 region has the DNA TGTGCCAGCAGTTCCAGCTTAGCGGGGGGGCTTGGAGAGACCCAGTACTTC. Translating it yields CASSSSLAGGLGETQYF.

This clonotype was counted at least ten times. CDR3 in DNA: TGTGCCAGCAGCCCTGGAGGTCCCGGGGAGCTGTTTTTT. This gives the protein CASSPGGPGELFF. The chain joins TRBV12-3 or TRBV12-4 to TRBJ2-2, with D maybe TRBD2 (5 bases). The CDR3 has 13 residues. The V and J ends lost 6 bases and 6 bases respectively, with 11 bases between them.